One and the same sample provided the 15 T cell receptor beta chains below, sequenced in a study of T cells after yellow fever vaccination (dated by TCRdb to between 2019 and 2020). The sample's treatment or condition label, in plain terms: live attenuated yellow fever vaccine strain. The library was generated by 5' RACE. Sequencing used an Illumina HiSeq 2500. TCRdb ran its own pipeline on the public reads, namely fastp trimming at Q25 and MiXCR clone calling, and kept in-frame beta chains. One record per CDR3 amino acid sequence lists the most common genes and DNA. The sample includes some 560,000 distinct CDR3 sequences, with 17% observed a single time. Together, the top ten hold around 16% of the sample. The sample in question was PBMCs, obtained 5 days after the first yellow fever vaccination. The source of these receptors is a man younger than 35 who received the YFV17D yellow fever vaccine.

This clonotype came up a few times. The chain is built from TRBV6-2 or TRBV6-3 and TRBJ2-5; 8 bases are shared with TRBD2. The length of the CDR3 is 14 residues. The J segment lost 5 bases and the V segment lost 6 bases, leaving 8 bases of the junction unmatched. The germline V gene encodes CDR1 MNHEY and CDR2 SVGEGT. The CDR3 DNA reads TGTGCCAGCAGATTACTAGCGGTGATGGAGACCCAGTACTTC. Translating it yields CASRLLAVMETQYF.

The V gene is TRBV7-2, the J gene TRBJ2-5; D is possibly TRBD1 or TRBD2 (5 bases each). The V and J ends lost 6 bases and 0 bases respectively, with 8 bases between them. CDR1 and CDR2 (germline): SGHTA, FQGNSA. The CDR3 runs to 13 residues. The CDR3 region is CASRRGDQETQYF. The CDR3 region has the DNA TGTGCCAGCAGGCGAGGGGACCAAGAGACCCAGTACTTC.

The V and J genes are TRBV15 and TRBJ1-3; D is undetermined. CDR1 is LNHNV, CDR2 YYDKDF, per germline (reference sequence). The CDR3 totals 14 residues. Trimming took 5 bases from V and 10 from J, leaving 18 bases between them. The CDR3 DNA reads TGTGCCACCAGCCGAGGGTTGGAGAAACTTACCATATATTTT. Its translation: CATSRGLEKLTIYF. Full variable domain (rest looked up from reference TRBV15 and TRBJ1-3): DAMVIQNPRYQVTQFGKPVTLSCSQTLNHNVMYWYQQKSSQAPKLLFHYYDKDFNNEADTPDNFQSRRPNTSFCFLDIRSPGLGDTAMYLCATSRGLEKLTIYFGEGSWLTVV.

J is TRBJ1-2 and V is TRBV6-5; TRBD1 agrees at 7 bases. The V gene's germline CDR1 is MNHEY and CDR2 SVGAGI. This CDR3 is built from 14 residues. Losses at the gene ends were 5 bases for V and 8 bases for J; bases not matched to a gene: 11. CDR3 region: CASSNRGSSPGYTF. The DNA of the CDR3 is TGTGCCAGCAGTAACAGGGGATCCAGCCCCGGCTACACCTTC.

The rearrangement links TRBV9 to TRBJ2-7; TRBD1 or TRBD2 may be the D gene (6 bases each). The CDR3 consists of 11 residues. Germline CDR1 and CDR2: SGDLS and YYNGEE. Trimming stripped 7 bases from V and 3 bases from J, with 8 bases between. The CDR3 nucleotides read TGTGCCAGCGGGGGGCTCTACGAGCAGTACTTC. Translation gives CASGGLYEQYF. Supplemented by reference TRBV9 and TRBJ2-7, the full variable domain reads DSGVTQTPKHLITATGQRVTLRCSPRSGDLSVYWYQQSLDQGLQFLIQYYNGEERAKGNILERFSAQQFPDLHSELNLSSLELGDSALYFCASGGLYEQYFGPGTRLTVT.

This clonotype has just one count. The CDR3: CASSFEGSYGYTF. DNA of the CDR3: TGCGCCAGCAGTTTTGAAGGCTCCTATGGCTACACCTTC. The chain has TRBV5-1 and TRBJ1-2; D gene uncertain. This CDR3 has 13 amino acids. The V gene's germline CDR1 is SGHRS and CDR2 YFSETQ. V gave up 5 bases and J gave up 4 bases, with 12 bases separating them.

This clonotype has only a few counts. The J gene is TRBJ2-1, the V gene TRBV20-1; 9 positions match TRBD1. Germline V lookup: CDR1 DFQATT, CDR2 SNEGSKA (reference sequence). Unmatched junction bases numbered 4, after V lost 3 bases and J lost 7 bases. The CDR3 sequence is 13 residues long. The CDR3 spells CSARQTGGNEQFF. The CDR3 DNA reads TGCAGTGCTAGGCAGACAGGGGGGAATGAGCAGTTCTTC.

This clonotype has just a few counts. The V gene is TRBV3-1, the J gene TRBJ1-1; D remains unclear. V was shortened by 6 bases and J by 4 bases, with 9 bases between the two germline ends. The CDR3 consists of 12 residues. Germline V gives CDR1 LGHDT, CDR2 YNNKEL (reference sequence). CDR3 in DNA: TGTGCCAGCAGGCTGGAGGGCACTGAAGCTTTCTTT. Encoded protein: CASRLEGTEAFF. Looking up the rest from reference TRBV3-1 and TRBJ1-1 gives the full variable domain: DTAVSQTPKYLVTQMGNDKSIKCEQNLGHDTMYWYKQDSKKFLKIMFSYNNKELIINETVPNRFSPKSPDKAHLNLHINSLELGDSAVYFCASRLEGTEAFFGQGTRLTVV.

This clonotype showed up many times. CDR3 protein: CASSVLQGAHGYTF. CDR3 nucleotides: TGTGCCAGCAGTGTCTTACAGGGGGCCCATGGCTACACCTTC. The J gene is TRBJ1-2, the V gene TRBV6-1, with 9 bases aligning to TRBD1. V gave up 4 bases and J gave up 6 bases; unmatched junction bases: 6. In germline, CDR1 is MNHNS, CDR2 SASEGT. This CDR3 region has 14 residues.

This clonotype showed up many times. The gene calls are TRBV4-1 and TRBJ2-1; TRBD1 aligns across 9 bases. The V segment lost 1 base and the J segment 7 bases; nucleotides outside the gene matches: 2. CDR3 length: 14 residues. Germline V gene data show CDR1 as MGHRA and CDR2 as YSYEKL. The CDR3 is CASSQGDRVNEQFF. The DNA of the CDR3 is TGCGCCAGCAGCCAAGGGGACAGGGTGAATGAGCAGTTCTTC.

This clonotype came up a few times. The chain is built from TRBV2 and TRBJ1-4, with D unresolved. Germline V gene lookup returns CDR1 SNHLY and CDR2 FYNNEI. Trimming took off 5 bases at V and 8 bases at J, with 18 bases between the two ends. CDR3 length: 15 amino acids. The chain's CDR3 is CASSPDGNGWEKLFF. The CDR3 DNA follows: TGTGCCAGCAGTCCGGACGGGAATGGCTGGGAAAAACTGTTTTTT.

The V call is TRBV6-2 or TRBV6-3, the J call TRBJ2-1; D tentatively fits TRBD1 or TRBD2 (5 bases each). Trimming shortened V by 2 bases and J by 4 bases, and 12 bases separated the two germline ends. CDR1 is MNHEY and CDR2 is SVGEGT in the germline V gene. The CDR3 is made up of 15 amino acids. This CDR3 is CASSYDGAGYNEQFF. The CDR3 region has the DNA TGTGCCAGCAGTTACGACGGGGCTGGATACAATGAGCAGTTCTTC.

This clonotype was found a few times. The chain joins TRBV7-2 to TRBJ2-5, with TRBD2 identical over 8 bases. The CDR3 runs 17 residues. The germline V gene encodes CDR1 SGHTA and CDR2 FQGNSA. The V gene end was trimmed by 3 bases and the J gene end by 5 bases; junction bases not matched to a gene: 14. The CDR3 is CASSFGARGGMGETQYF. Written as DNA, the CDR3 is TGTGCCAGCAGCTTTGGGGCCCGCGGGGGGATGGGGGAGACCCAGTACTTC.

This clonotype was counted a few times. The V call is TRBV7-8, the J call TRBJ2-7; D gene uncertain. The CDR3 is 12 residues long. Trimming pared 4 bases from V and 8 bases from J, leaving 12 bases between. Germline V CDR1 and CDR2: SGHVS, FQNEAQ. The CDR3 bases are TGTGCCAGCAGCTCTACGGGTGGGAAGCAGTACGTC. Amino acids: CASSSTGGKQYV.

The chain uses TRBV6-5 and TRBJ1-5; 8 nucleotides line up with TRBD1. This CDR3 is 14 amino acids long. With V trimmed by 2 bases and J by 7 bases, 4 bases remained unmatched. Germline assignment: CDR1 MNHEY and CDR2 SVGAGI. The CDR3 bases are TGTGCCAGCAGTTACCCGGGGACAGGCCAGCCCCAGCATTTT. It codes for CASSYPGTGQPQHF.